What follows describes a single TCR beta chain. The antigen is unknown. Clones were sequenced by immunoSEQ multiplex PCR, and TCRdb holds only the in-frame ones, with some missing. This sample has 150,000 to 200,000 clones, with roughly 83% found just once. The CDR3 runs 13 residues. The germline V gene encodes CDR1 SNHLY and CDR2 FYNNEI. Trimming removed 4 bases from V and 0 bases from J, with 6 bases in between. The record originates from a study of cytomegalovirus exposure and HLA in healthy donors. Study information: In a later analysis, the 100 to 150 validation repertoires were reported to have used the same platform as the approximately 690 first-cohort repertoires. Overall study findings and caveats: As was reported, the classifier diagnosed cytomegalovirus status with high specificity and sensitivity. There were some public TCRs occurring in many donors, but most TCR sequences were rare. According to the study, 150 to 200 TCR beta chains were cytomegalovirus-associated.

Specimen: PBMCs. The chain employs TRBV2 and TRBJ2-5; D remains ambiguous. The sequence was collected from a man younger than 40 in good health and CMV-seropositive. In DNA, the CDR3 is TGTGCCAGCAGTGCCCCGTACCAAGAGACCCAGTACTTC. Translating gives CASSAPYQETQYF.